This T cell receptor (beta chain) is from a study of glioma-infiltrating T cells. Using RNA template, CDR3s of TCR alpha and beta were amplified with iRepertoire arm-PCR. Tissue mRNA or PBMC total RNA, 100-400 ng, went into one-step reverse transcription and amplification. TCRdb itself ran the multiplex PCR reads through MiXCR, one entry per CDR3 protein. The sample holds about 400,000 distinct CDR3 sequences, roughly 41% seen once. The CDR3 contains 14 residues. J gave up 4 bases and V 4 bases, and 6 bases lay outside the gene matches. Germline loops: CDR1 DFQATT, CDR2 SNEGSKA (reference sequence). This clonotype was seen a few times.

The gene calls are TRBV20-1 and TRBJ2-2; 7 nucleotides match TRBD2. Sequencing was carried out using glioma tissue, nonneoplastic brain tissue, or PBMCs (not recorded which). This receptor was obtained from a human donor with low-grade glioma or glioblastoma, undergoing nonglioma brain surgery, or in good health (not recorded which). CDR3 protein: CSATSGVTTGELFF. The DNA for the CDR3 is TGCAGTGCTACTAGCGGCGTGACCACCGGGGAGCTGTTTTTT.